This entry concerns a single T cell receptor beta chain. Antigen specificity is unknown. This entry belongs to a study of Tregs in tolerant kidney transplant recipients. The study, taken as a whole, reports: The small number of patients limits these findings pending further validation.

Method: immunoSEQ multiplex PCR; TCRdb's copy keeps in-frame clones and lacks some. The sample carries about 110,000 clones, nearly 90% recorded once. The source of this sequence is a human donor who received a combined kidney and bone marrow transplant. Sequencing was performed on CD4+ T cells from blood, taken before the transplant.

CDR3 nucleotides: TGTGCCAGCATCGACGGGTCGGGGGGAGGCGGGGAGCTGTTTTTT. As protein: CASIDGSGGGGELFF. The chain recombines TRBV28 with TRBJ2-2, with 7 bases lining up with TRBD2. The junction had 12 bases not matched to a gene; V was cut back by 7 bases and J by 7 bases. This CDR3 comprises 15 residues. CDR1 and CDR2 from the germline V gene are MDHEN and SYDVKM.